This T cell receptor beta chain was recorded in a study of T cell responses to AZD1222 COVID-19 vaccine. Note on this clone: Its target is unknown.

General observations from the study: CD4 TCRs linked to vaccination spanned spike, dominating at 160-218 and 743-854. A mostly white British donor set with more females was recruited, and clonal diversity was possibly underestimated. Spike-specific TCR breadth and depth went up after people got two AZD1222 doses.

Only in-frame clones appear in the TCRdb table, and some are missing; sequencing was by immunoSEQ multiplex PCR. The profile shows roughly 140,000 clones, 85% to 95% of them singletons. V was shortened by 3 bases and J by 1 base, with 11 bases between the two germline ends. The CDR3 spans 14 residues. Germline loops: CDR1 SGHNT, CDR2 YYREEE (reference sequence). This receptor was taken from an adult who had recovered from COVID-19. The genes are TRBV5-4 and TRBJ2-7; D tentatively reads TRBD1 or TRBD2 (5 bases each). The material sequenced was peripheral blood, taken after recovery from COVID-19. The CDR3 DNA reads as TGTGCCAGCAGCTCACCGGGGCCTTCCTACGAGCAGTACTTC. It translates to CASSSPGPSYEQYF.